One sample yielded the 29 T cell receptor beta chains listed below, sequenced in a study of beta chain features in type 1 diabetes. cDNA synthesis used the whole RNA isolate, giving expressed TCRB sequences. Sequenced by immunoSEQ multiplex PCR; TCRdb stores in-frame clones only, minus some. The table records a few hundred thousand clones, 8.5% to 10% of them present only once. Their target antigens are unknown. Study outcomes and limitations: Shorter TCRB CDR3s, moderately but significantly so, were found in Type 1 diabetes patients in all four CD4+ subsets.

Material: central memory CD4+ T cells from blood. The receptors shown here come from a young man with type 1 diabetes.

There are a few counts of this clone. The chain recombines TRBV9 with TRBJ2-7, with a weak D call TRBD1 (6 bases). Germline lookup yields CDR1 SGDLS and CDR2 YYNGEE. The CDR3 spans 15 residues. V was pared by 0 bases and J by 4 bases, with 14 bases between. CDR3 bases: TGTGCCAGCAGCGTAGACAGGGTGCCCCTTTACGAGCAGTACTTC. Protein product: CASSVDRVPLYEQYF.

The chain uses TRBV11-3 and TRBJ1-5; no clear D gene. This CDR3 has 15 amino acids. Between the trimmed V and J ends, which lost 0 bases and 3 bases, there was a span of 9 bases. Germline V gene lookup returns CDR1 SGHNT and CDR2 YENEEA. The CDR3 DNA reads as TGTGCCAGCAGCTTAGATACCGGGGTCAATCAGCCCCAGCATTTT. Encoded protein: CASSLDTGVNQPQHF.

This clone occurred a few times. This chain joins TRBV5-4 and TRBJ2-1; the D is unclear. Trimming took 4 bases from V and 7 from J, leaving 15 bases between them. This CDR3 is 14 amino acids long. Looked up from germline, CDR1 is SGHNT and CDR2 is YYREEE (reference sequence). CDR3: CASSPPPAWNEQFF. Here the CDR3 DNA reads TGTGCCAGCAGCCCCCCTCCGGCTTGGAATGAGCAGTTCTTC. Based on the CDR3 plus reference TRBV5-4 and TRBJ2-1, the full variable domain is ETGVTQSPTHLIKTRGQQVTLRCSSQSGHNTVSWYQQALGQGPQFIFQYYREEENGRGNFPPRFSGLQFPNYSSELNVNALELDDSALYLCASSPPPAWNEQFFGPGTRLTVL.

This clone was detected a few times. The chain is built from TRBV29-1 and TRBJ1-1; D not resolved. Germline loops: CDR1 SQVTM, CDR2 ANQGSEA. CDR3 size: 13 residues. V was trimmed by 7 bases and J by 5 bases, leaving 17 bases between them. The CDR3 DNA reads TGCAGCGCCCGACTTTCCGGGAGGACTGAAGCTTTCTTT. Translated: CSARLSGRTEAFF. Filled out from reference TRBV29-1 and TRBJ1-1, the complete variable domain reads SAVISQKPSRDICQRGTSLTIQCQVDSQVTMMFWYRQQPGQSLTLIATANQGSEATYESGFVIDKFPISRPNLTFSTLTVSNMSPEDSSIYLCSARLSGRTEAFFGQGTRLTVV.

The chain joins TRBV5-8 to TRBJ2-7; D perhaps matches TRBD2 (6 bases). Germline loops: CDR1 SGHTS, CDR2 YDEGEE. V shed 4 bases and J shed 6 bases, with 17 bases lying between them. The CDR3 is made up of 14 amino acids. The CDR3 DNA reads TGTGCCAGCAGCCGTAGCGGTCCCCCCCGCGAGCAGTACTTC. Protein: CASSRSGPPREQYF.

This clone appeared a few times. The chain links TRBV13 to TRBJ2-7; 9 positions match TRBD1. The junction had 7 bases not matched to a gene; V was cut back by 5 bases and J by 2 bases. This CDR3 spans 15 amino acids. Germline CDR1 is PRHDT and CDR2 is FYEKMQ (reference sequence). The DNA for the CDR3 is TGTGCCAGCAGCCTGGGACAGGGACTTACCTACGAGCAGTACTTC. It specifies CASSLGQGLTYEQYF.

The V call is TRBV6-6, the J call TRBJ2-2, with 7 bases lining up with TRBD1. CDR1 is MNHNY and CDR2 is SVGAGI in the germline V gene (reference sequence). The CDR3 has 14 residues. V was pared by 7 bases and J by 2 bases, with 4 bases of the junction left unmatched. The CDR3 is CASNRGLNTGELFF. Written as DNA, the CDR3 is TGTGCCAGCAACAGGGGTCTAAACACCGGGGAGCTGTTTTTT.

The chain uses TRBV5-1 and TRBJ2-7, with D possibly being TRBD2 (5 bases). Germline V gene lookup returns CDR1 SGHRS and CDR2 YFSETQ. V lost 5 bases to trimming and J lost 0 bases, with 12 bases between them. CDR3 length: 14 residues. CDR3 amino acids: CASRLALASYEQYF. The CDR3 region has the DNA TGCGCCAGCAGGCTAGCCTTAGCCTCCTACGAGCAGTACTTC.

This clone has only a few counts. The CDR3 is CASSIGGNGPSNQPQHF. In DNA, the CDR3 is TGTGCCAGTAGTATAGGTGGAAACGGCCCCTCGAATCAGCCCCAGCATTTT. The J gene is TRBJ1-5, the V gene TRBV19; D uncertain. Per germline, CDR1 LNHDA and CDR2 SQIVND (reference sequence). Trimming removed 1 base from V and 4 bases from J, with 17 bases in between. CDR3 length: 17 amino acids.

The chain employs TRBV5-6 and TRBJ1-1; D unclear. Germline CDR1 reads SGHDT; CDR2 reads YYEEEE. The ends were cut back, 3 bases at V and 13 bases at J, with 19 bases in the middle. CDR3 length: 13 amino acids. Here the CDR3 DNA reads TGTGCCAGCAGCTCCCAAGGACCCCTCGGCGGTTTCTTT. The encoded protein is CASSSQGPLGGFF.

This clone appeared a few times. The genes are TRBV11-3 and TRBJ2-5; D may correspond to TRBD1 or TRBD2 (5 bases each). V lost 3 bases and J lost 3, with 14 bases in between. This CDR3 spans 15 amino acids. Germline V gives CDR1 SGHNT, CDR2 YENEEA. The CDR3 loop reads CASSFRRDLKETQYF. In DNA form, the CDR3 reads TGTGCCAGCAGCTTCCGCCGGGACCTAAAAGAGACCCAGTACTTC.

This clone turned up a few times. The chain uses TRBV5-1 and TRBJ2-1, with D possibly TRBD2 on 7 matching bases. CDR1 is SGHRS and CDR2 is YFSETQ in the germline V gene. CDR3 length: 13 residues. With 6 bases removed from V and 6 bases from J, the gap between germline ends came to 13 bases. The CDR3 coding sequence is TGCGCCAGCAAGCGGGACAACGGCAATGAGCAGTTCTTC. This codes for CASKRDNGNEQFF.

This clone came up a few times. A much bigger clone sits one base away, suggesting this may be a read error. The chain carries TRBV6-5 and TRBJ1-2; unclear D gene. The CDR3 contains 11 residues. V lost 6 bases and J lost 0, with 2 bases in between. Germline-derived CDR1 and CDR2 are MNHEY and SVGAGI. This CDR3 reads CASSANYGYTF. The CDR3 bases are TGTGCCAGCAGCGCTAACTATGGCTACACCTTC.

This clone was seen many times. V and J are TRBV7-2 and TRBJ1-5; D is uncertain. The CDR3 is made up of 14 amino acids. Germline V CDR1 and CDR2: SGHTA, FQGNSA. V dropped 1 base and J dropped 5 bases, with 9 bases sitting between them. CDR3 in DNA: TGTGCCAGCAGCTTAGGGCTCGGGTATCAGCCCCAGCATTTT. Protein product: CASSLGLGYQPQHF.

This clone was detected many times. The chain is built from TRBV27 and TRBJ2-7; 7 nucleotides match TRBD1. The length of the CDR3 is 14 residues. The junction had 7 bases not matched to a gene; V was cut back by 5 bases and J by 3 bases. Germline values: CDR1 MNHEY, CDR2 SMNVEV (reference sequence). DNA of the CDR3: TGTGCCAGCAGTCCCCGGACAGGCAACTACGAGCAGTACTTC. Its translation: CASSPRTGNYEQYF.

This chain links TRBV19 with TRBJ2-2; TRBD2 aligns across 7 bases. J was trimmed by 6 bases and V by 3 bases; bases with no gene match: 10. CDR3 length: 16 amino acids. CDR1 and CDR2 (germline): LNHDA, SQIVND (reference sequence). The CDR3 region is CASSIWGEGRAGELFF. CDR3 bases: TGTGCCAGTAGTATCTGGGGGGAGGGCCGCGCCGGGGAGCTGTTTTTT.

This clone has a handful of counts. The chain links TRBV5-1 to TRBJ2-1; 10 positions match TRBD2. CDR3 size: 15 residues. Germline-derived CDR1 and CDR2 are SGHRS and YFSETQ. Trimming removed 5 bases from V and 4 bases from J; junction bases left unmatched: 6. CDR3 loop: CASSSLAGAYNEQFF. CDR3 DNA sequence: TGCGCCAGCAGTTCCCTAGCGGGAGCATACAATGAGCAGTTCTTC. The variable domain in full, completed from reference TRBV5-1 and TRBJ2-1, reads KAGVTQTPRYLIKTRGQQVTLSCSPISGHRSVSWYQQTPGQGLQFLFEYFSETQRNKGNFPGRFSGRQFSNSRSEMNVSTLELGDSALYLCASSSLAGAYNEQFFGPGTRLTVL.

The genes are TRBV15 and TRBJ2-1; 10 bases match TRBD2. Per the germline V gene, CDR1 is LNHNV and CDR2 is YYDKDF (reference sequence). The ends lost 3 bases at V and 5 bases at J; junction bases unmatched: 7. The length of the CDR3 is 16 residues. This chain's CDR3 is CATSRGASGSHNEQFF. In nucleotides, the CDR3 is TGTGCCACCAGCAGGGGGGCTAGCGGGAGCCACAATGAGCAGTTCTTC.

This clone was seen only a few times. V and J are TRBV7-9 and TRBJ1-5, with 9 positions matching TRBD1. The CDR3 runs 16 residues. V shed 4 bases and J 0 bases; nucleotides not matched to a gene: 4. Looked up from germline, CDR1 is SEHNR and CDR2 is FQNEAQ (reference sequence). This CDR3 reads CASSWGQGASNQPQHF. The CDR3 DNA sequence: TGTGCCAGCAGCTGGGGACAGGGAGCTAGCAATCAGCCCCAGCATTTT.

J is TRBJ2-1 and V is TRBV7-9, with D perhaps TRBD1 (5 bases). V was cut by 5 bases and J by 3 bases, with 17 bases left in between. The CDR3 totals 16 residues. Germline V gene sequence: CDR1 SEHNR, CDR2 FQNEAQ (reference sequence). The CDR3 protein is CASSPQGRDNYNEQFF. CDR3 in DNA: TGTGCCAGCAGCCCTCAGGGAAGGGATAACTACAATGAGCAGTTCTTC.

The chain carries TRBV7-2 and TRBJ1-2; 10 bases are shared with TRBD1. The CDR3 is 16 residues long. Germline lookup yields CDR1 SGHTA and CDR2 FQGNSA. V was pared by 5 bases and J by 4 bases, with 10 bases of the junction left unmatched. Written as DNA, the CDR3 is TGTGCCAGCAGCCCACGGGACAGGGGATTTTTCTATGGCTACACCTTC. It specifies CASSPRDRGFFYGYTF.

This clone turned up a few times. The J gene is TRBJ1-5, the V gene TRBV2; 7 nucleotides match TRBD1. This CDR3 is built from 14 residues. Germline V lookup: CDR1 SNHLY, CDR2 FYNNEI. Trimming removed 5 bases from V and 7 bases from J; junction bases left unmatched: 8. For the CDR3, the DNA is TGTGCCAGCAGTCGTGACAGGGAGGGCCAGCCCCAGCATTTT. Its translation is CASSRDREGQPQHF.

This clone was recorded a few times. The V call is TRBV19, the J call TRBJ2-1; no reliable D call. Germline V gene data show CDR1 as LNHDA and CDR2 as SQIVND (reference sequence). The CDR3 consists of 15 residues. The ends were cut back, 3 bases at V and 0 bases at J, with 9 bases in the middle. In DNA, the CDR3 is TGTGCCAGTAGTATTGGAAAAAGCTCCTACAATGAGCAGTTCTTC. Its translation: CASSIGKSSYNEQFF.

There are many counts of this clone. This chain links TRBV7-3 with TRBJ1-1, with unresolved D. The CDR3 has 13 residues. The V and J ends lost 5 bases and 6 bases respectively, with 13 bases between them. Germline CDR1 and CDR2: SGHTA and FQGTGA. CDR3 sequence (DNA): TGTGCCAGCAGCGCGAGTAAGGACTCTGAAGCTTTCTTT. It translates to CASSASKDSEAFF.

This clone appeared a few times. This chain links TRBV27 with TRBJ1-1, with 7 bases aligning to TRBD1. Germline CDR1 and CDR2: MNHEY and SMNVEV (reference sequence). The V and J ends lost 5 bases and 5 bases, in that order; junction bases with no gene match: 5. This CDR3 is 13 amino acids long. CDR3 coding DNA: TGTGCCAGCAGTCAACAGGGGAGGACTGAAGCTTTCTTT. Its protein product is CASSQQGRTEAFF.

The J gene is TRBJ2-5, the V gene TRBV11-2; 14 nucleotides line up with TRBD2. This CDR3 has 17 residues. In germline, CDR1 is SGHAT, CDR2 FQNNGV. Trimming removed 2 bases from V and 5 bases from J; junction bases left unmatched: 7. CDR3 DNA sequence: TGTGCCAGCAGCTTACCACGGACTAGCGGGAGGAGGGAGACCCAGTACTTC. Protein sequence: CASSLPRTSGRRETQYF.

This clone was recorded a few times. This CDR3 reads CASSPAMTEAFF. In DNA form, the CDR3 reads TGTGCCAGCAGTCCGGCCATGACTGAAGCTTTCTTT. The V gene is TRBV28, the J gene TRBJ1-1; D gene unclear. V lost 5 bases, J lost 5 bases, and 9 bases lay in between. CDR3 length equals 12 residues. The germline V gene has CDR1 MDHEN and CDR2 SYDVKM.

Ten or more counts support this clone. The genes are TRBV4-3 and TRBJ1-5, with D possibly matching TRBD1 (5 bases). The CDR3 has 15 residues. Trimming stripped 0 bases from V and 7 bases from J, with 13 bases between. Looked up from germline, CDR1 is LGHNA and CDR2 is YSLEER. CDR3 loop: CASSQDLQGNQPQHF. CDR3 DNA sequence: TGCGCCAGCAGCCAAGACTTGCAGGGTAACCAGCCCCAGCATTTT.

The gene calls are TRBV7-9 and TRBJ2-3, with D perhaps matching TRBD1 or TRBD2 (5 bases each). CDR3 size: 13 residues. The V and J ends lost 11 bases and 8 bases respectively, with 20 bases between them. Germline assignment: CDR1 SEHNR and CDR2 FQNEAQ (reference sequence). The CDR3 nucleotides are TGTGCCTTGGGGCAGGGAGAACGGGGTACGCAGTATTTT. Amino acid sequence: CALGQGERGTQYF.